These 27 T cell receptor beta chains were all obtained from the same sample, sequenced in a study of sequential checkpoint blockade in melanoma. Stated treatment: randomized to nivolumab then ipilimumab (arm A) or the reverse (arm B). Generated by immunoSEQ multiplex PCR, the TCRdb table keeps only in-frame clones and is missing some. The table includes around 9,500 clones, approximately 22% detected once. The sample consisted of tumor tissue (inferred from file names), taken from a patient given nivolumab and ipilimumab in sequence. The receptors originated from a human donor with melanoma.

This rearrangement joins TRBV11-3 to TRBJ2-5; 7 bases are shared with TRBD2. From germline, CDR1 is SGHNT and CDR2 YENEEA. The CDR3 covers 17 residues. J lost 5 bases, V lost 1 base, and 13 bases had no gene match. CDR3 DNA: TGTGCCAGCAGCTTAGTTCAGGGCGGGGGAATAAGGGAGACCCAGTACTTC. Translation: CASSLVQGGGIRETQYF. The variable domain in full, with the rest retrieved from reference TRBV11-3 and TRBJ2-5, is EAGVVQSPRYKIIEKKQPVAFWCNPISGHNTLYWYLQNLGQGPELLIRYENEEAVDDSQLPKDRFSAERLKGVDSTLKIQPAELGDSAVYLCASSLVQGGGIRETQYFGPGTRLLVL.

The genes are TRBV28 and TRBJ1-5; the D is unclear. V was trimmed by 7 bases and J by 5 bases, leaving 9 bases between them. The CDR3 runs 12 residues. The V gene's germline CDR1 is MDHEN and CDR2 SYDVKM. The CDR3, as DNA: TGTGCCAGCAACCCGGGCTATCAGCCCCAGCATTTT. Translated, it gives CASNPGYQPQHF.

CDR3: CASSQTGTVHSGANVLTF. The DNA of the CDR3 is TGCGCCAGCAGCCAAACAGGGACCGTCCACTCTGGGGCCAACGTCCTGACTTTC. This chain links TRBV23-1 with TRBJ2-6; possibly TRBD1 for D (6 bases). TRBV23-1 is reported as an ORF; its role is uncertain. This CDR3 contains 18 residues. Trimming removed 6 bases at V and 0 bases at J, with 18 bases between.

By share of the sample, this clone is medium-sized (0.01 to 0.1%). The chain carries TRBV11-3 and TRBJ1-2; D gene ambiguous. V was clipped by 3 bases and J by 4 bases, with 12 bases between them. The CDR3 length is 14 residues. The germline CDR1 and CDR2 sequences are SGHNT and YENEEA. The DNA for the CDR3 is TGTGCCAGCAGCTTGGGAGGAGGGAGCTATGGCTACACCTTC. It translates to CASSLGGGSYGYTF.

The V call is TRBV19, the J call TRBJ1-2, with D uncertain. Trimming took off 1 base at V and 3 bases at J, with 9 bases between the two ends. Germline V gene lookup returns CDR1 LNHDA and CDR2 SQIVND (reference sequence). The CDR3 sequence is 14 residues long. CDR3 coding DNA: TGTGCCAGTAGTATAGTCAGCGGGGACTATGGCTACACCTTC. It encodes CASSIVSGDYGYTF.

V usage is TRBV10-2 and J usage is TRBJ1-3; D possibly corresponds to TRBD1 (5 bases). Germline assignment: CDR1 WSHSY and CDR2 SAAADI. The CDR3 length is 13 residues. V dropped 7 bases and J dropped 4 bases, with 11 bases sitting between them. The CDR3 loop reads CASTQDIGNTIYF. The CDR3 DNA sequence: TGCGCCAGCACGCAGGACATCGGAAACACCATATATTTT.

The chain joins TRBV7-2 to TRBJ1-1; D uncertain. The CDR3 has 13 residues. Trimming left V 2 bases short and J 2 bases short, with 6 bases between. Germline values: CDR1 SGHTA, CDR2 FQGNSA. CDR3 amino acids: CASSLTPNTEAFF. The DNA of the CDR3 is TGTGCCAGCAGCTTAACTCCTAACACTGAAGCTTTCTTT.

This clone was counted ten times or more. The chain combines TRBV6-8 with TRBJ1-2; 7 bases align to TRBD1. Germline CDR1 reads MNHGY; CDR2 reads SAAAGT. V trimming: 7 bases; J trimming: 6 bases; junction bases outside the gene matches: 8. The CDR3 covers 13 residues. In DNA form, the CDR3 reads TGTGCCAGCACGATGGCAGGGGGGCATGGCTACACCTTC. Its translation: CASTMAGGHGYTF.

This rearrangement joins TRBV6-8 to TRBJ1-2, with D maybe TRBD1 (6 bases). The CDR3 runs 14 residues. The V and J ends lost 6 bases and 4 bases respectively, with 15 bases between them. Germline lookup yields CDR1 MNHGY and CDR2 SAAAGT. Here the CDR3 reads CASRWTADRYGYTF. Here the CDR3 DNA reads TGTGCCAGCAGGTGGACAGCAGACCGCTATGGCTACACCTTC.

The table lists this clone with many counts. The chain couples TRBV6-4 to TRBJ1-1; D is possibly TRBD1 (5 bases). The CDR3 runs 11 residues. Germline lookup yields CDR1 MRHNA and CDR2 SNTAGT. V lost 7 bases, J lost 11 bases, and 14 bases lay in between. The CDR3 nucleotides read TGTGCCAGCACCGGCGGGACGTTGGCTTTCTTT. Translated, it gives CASTGGTLAFF.

This clone is deemed medium-sized. The V and J genes are TRBV11-3 and TRBJ1-6; TRBD1 matches 11 bases. Germline V gene lookup returns CDR1 SGHNT and CDR2 YENEEA. Trimming removed 4 bases from V and 9 bases from J; junction bases left unmatched: 5. The CDR3 has 15 amino acids. CDR3 sequence: CASSSPGTGGSPLHF. DNA of the CDR3: TGTGCCAGCAGCTCTCCCGGGACAGGGGGTTCACCCCTCCACTTT. Full variable domain (missing parts from reference TRBV11-3 and TRBJ1-6): EAGVVQSPRYKIIEKKQPVAFWCNPISGHNTLYWYLQNLGQGPELLIRYENEEAVDDSQLPKDRFSAERLKGVDSTLKIQPAELGDSAVYLCASSSPGTGGSPLHFGNGTRLTVT.

The V call is TRBV28, the J call TRBJ1-2, with 10 nucleotides matching TRBD1. The J segment lost 4 bases and the V segment lost 4 bases, leaving 6 bases of the junction unmatched. Germline CDR1 MDHEN, CDR2 SYDVKM. There are 15 residues in the CDR3. CDR3 DNA: TGTGCCAGCAGTTCCTCTGACAGGGGGCCCTATGGCTACACCTTC. This gives the protein CASSSSDRGPYGYTF.

The CDR3, as DNA: TGTGCCAGTAGTCCGGTCATCCAAGAGACCCAGTACTTC. This encodes CASSPVIQETQYF. The genes are TRBV19 and TRBJ2-5, with D unresolved. Germline CDR1 and CDR2: LNHDA and SQIVND (reference sequence). Trimming took 5 bases from V and 1 from J, leaving 8 bases between them. CDR3 length equals 13 residues.

V gene TRBV30 combines with J gene TRBJ1-5; 9 nucleotides match TRBD1. CDR1 and CDR2 (germline): GTSNPN, SVGIG (reference sequence). CDR3 length equals 17 residues. V lost 2 bases to trimming and J lost 4 bases; unmatched junction nucleotides: 12. Here the CDR3 DNA reads TGTGCCTGGAGTCCGAGGGACAGGGCTTTAGGGAATCAGCCCCAGCATTTT. Translation: CAWSPRDRALGNQPQHF. The complete variable domain, with remaining parts taken from reference TRBV30 and TRBJ1-5, reads SQTIHQWPATLVQPVGSPLSLECTVEGTSNPNLYWYRQAAGRGLQLLFYSVGIGQISSEVPQNLSASRPQDRQFILSSKKLLLSDSGFYLCAWSPRDRALGNQPQHFGDGTRLSIL.

The V gene is TRBV19, the J gene TRBJ1-5; tentatively, D is TRBD1 (6 bases). The CDR3 is made up of 15 amino acids. Trimming removed 5 bases at V and 6 bases at J, with 17 bases between. Per the germline V gene, CDR1 is LNHDA and CDR2 is SQIVND (reference sequence). Written as DNA, the CDR3 is TGTGCCAGTAGTGGCCTCCTAGGGGGTAGTCAGCCCCAGCATTTT. It encodes CASSGLLGGSQPQHF.

In this sample, this clone is medium-sized. The rearrangement joins TRBV18 to TRBJ1-2, with 8 bases identical to TRBD1. This CDR3 is 15 amino acids long. The junction had 9 bases not matched to a gene; V was cut back by 5 bases and J by 4 bases. Germline CDR1 and CDR2: KGHSH and LQKENI. The CDR3, as DNA: TGTGCCAGCTCATCTAACAGGGGGTGGCCCTATGGCTACACCTTC. This codes for CASSSNRGWPYGYTF. Variable domain in full (rest from reference TRBV18 and TRBJ1-2): NAGVMQNPRHLVRRRGQEARLRCSPMKGHSHVYWYRQLPEEGLKFMVYLQKENIIDESGMPKERFSAEFPKEGPSILRIQQVVRGDSAAYFCASSSNRGWPYGYTFGSGTRLTVV.

This clone has just a few counts. This chain connects TRBV7-4 to TRBJ2-6; D ambiguous. From germline, CDR1 is SGHVT and CDR2 SQSDAQ. Trimming left V 6 bases short and J 4 bases short, with 7 bases between. The CDR3 sequence is 13 residues long. CDR3 nucleotides: TGTGCCAGCAGTAGTTCCGGGGCCAACGTCCTGACTTTC. Protein: CASSSSGANVLTF.

The rearrangement joins TRBV19 to TRBJ1-5; 7 nucleotides agree with TRBD1. Germline lookup yields CDR1 LNHDA and CDR2 SQIVND (reference sequence). V shed 2 bases and J 1 base; nucleotides not matched to a gene: 5. This CDR3 is 16 amino acids long. The CDR3 loop reads CASSIMTGSSNQPQHF. CDR3 in DNA: TGTGCCAGTAGTATAATGACAGGGTCCAGCAATCAGCCCCAGCATTTT.

The J gene is TRBJ2-3, the V gene TRBV6-8, with D tentatively TRBD1 or TRBD2 (6 bases each). Trimming stripped 3 bases from V and 0 bases from J, with 16 bases between. CDR3 length: 17 amino acids. Per the germline V gene, CDR1 is MNHGY and CDR2 is SAAAGT. The CDR3 coding sequence is TGTGCCAGCAGTTATTATCTCTCGGGGGCTAGCACAGATACGCAGTATTTT. Its translation is CASSYYLSGASTDTQYF.

V and J are TRBV28 and TRBJ1-5; D not resolved. CDR3 size: 13 residues. The germline gives CDR1 MDHEN, CDR2 SYDVKM. V lost 11 bases, J lost 0 bases, and 11 bases lay in between. Here the CDR3 DNA reads TGTGCCGCCGGCATGGATAGCAATCAGCCCCAGCATTTT. This sequence encodes CAAGMDSNQPQHF.

CDR3 amino acids: CASSRSGLLSSYNSPLHF. CDR3 DNA sequence: TGTGCCAGTAGTCGCTCGGGACTGCTGAGCTCCTATAATTCACCCCTCCACTTT. The chain combines TRBV19 with TRBJ1-6; D may be TRBD1 (5 bases). The germline gives CDR1 LNHDA, CDR2 SQIVND (reference sequence). V was clipped by 5 bases and J by 0 bases, with 17 bases between them. The CDR3 runs 18 residues.

This clone was seen repeatedly, ten times or more. The rearrangement uses TRBV11-3 and TRBJ2-1; the match to TRBD2 covers 9 bases. The CDR3 covers 16 residues. V shed 4 bases and J 6 bases; nucleotides not matched to a gene: 10. Germline V gives CDR1 SGHNT, CDR2 YENEEA. The CDR3 DNA sequence: TGTGCCAGCAGCTCGCCTGCGGGGGGGCCGGTCAATGAGCAGTTCTTC. Translating it yields CASSSPAGGPVNEQFF.

The V call is TRBV14, the J call TRBJ1-4, with 9 bases lining up with TRBD1. The CDR3 length is 17 residues. CDR1 is SGHDN and CDR2 is FVKESK in the germline V gene. J lost 5 bases, V lost 3 bases, and 10 bases had no gene match. The CDR3 DNA reads as TGTGCCAGCAGCCAGAACGGAGCCGGGACAGGGAATGAAAAACTGTTTTTT. It is translated as CASSQNGAGTGNEKLFF.

This clone was seen only a few times. J is TRBJ1-3 and V is TRBV11-3, with D possibly being TRBD1 (5 bases). The CDR3 spans 19 residues. Deletions cut 5 bases from V and 3 bases from J, with 26 bases between. CDR1 is SGHNT, CDR2 YENEEA, per germline. The CDR3 region has the DNA TGTGCCAGCAGCGGGACTCTAGTCCCCCACCGGGGTTTTGGAAACACCATATATTTT. Translated, it gives CASSGTLVPHRGFGNTIYF.

The V call is TRBV5-1, the J call TRBJ2-3; 9 nucleotides agree with TRBD2. Trimming took 0 bases from V and 2 from J; bases not matched to a gene: 16. The CDR3 contains 20 residues. Germline V gives CDR1 SGHRS, CDR2 YFSETQ. The DNA for the CDR3 is TGCGCCAGCAGCTTGGTAATTGGTTGGCTAGCGGGGCCACCCACAGATACGCAGTATTTT. Residues: CASSLVIGWLAGPPTDTQYF.

The genes are TRBV23-1 and TRBJ2-1, with D unresolved. TRBV23-1 is sorted into the ORF group, with uncertain function. This CDR3 is 15 amino acids long. V gave up 6 bases and J gave up 6 bases, with 18 bases separating them. CDR3 sequence reads: CASSQDGNRLNEQFF. Here the CDR3 DNA reads TGCGCCAGCAGCCAAGATGGGAACCGTCTCAATGAGCAGTTCTTC.

This clone was observed a handful of times. The rearrangement links TRBV7-5 to TRBJ1-6; the table's D gene call, TRBD1, was not cross checked with the DNA. TRBV7-5 is given as a pseudogene. CDR3 size: 15 residues. The CDR3 DNA follows: TGTGCCAGCAGCTCCGGGACAGGGGGCAATTCACCCCTCCACTTT. It is translated as CASSSGTGGNSPLHF.